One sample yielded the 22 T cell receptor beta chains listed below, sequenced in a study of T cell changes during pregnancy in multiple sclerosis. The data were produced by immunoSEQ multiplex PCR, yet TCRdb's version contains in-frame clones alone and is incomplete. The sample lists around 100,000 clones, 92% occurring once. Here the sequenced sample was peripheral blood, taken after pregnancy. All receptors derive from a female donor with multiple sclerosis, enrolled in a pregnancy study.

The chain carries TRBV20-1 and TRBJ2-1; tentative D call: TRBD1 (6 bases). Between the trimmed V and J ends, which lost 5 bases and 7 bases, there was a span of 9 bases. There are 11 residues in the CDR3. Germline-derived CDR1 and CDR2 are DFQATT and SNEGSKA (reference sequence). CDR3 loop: CSALQGNEQFF. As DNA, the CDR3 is TGCAGTGCTTTGCAGGGGAATGAGCAGTTCTTC.

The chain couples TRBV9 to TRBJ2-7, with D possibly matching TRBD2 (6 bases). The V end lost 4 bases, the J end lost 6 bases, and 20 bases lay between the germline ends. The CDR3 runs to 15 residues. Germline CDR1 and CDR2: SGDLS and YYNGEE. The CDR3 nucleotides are TGTGCCAGCAGCCCTTTGGGGGGAGAAGGAACCGAGCAGTACTTC. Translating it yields CASSPLGGEGTEQYF. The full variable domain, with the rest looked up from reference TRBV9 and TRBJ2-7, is DSGVTQTPKHLITATGQRVTLRCSPRSGDLSVYWYQQSLDQGLQFLIQYYNGEERAKGNILERFSAQQFPDLHSELNLSSLELGDSALYFCASSPLGGEGTEQYFGPGTRLTVT.

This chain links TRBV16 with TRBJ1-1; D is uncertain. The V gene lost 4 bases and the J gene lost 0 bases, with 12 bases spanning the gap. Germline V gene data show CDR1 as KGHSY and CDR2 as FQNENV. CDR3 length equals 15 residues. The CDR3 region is CASSPSGSVNTEAFF. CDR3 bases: TGTGCCAGCAGCCCCTCGGGGTCAGTGAACACTGAAGCTTTCTTT.

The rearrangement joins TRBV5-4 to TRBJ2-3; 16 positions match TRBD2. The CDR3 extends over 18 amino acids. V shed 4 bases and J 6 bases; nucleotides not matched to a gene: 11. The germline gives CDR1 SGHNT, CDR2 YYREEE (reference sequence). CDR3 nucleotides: TGTGCCAGCAGCCCCGGGACTAGCGGGGGGGCCGTTAGGGATACGCAGTATTTT. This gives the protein CASSPGTSGGAVRDTQYF.

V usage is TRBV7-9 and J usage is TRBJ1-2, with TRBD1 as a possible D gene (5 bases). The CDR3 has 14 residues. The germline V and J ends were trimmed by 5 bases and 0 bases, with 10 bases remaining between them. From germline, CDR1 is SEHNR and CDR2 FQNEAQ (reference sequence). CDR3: CASSPTVANYGYTF. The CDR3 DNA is TGTGCCAGCAGCCCGACAGTCGCTAACTATGGCTACACCTTC.

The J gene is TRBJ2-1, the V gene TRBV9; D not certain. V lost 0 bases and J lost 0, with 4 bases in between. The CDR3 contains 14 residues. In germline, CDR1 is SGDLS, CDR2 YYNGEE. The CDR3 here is CASSVAGSYNEQFF. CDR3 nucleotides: TGTGCCAGCAGCGTAGCAGGCTCCTACAATGAGCAGTTCTTC.

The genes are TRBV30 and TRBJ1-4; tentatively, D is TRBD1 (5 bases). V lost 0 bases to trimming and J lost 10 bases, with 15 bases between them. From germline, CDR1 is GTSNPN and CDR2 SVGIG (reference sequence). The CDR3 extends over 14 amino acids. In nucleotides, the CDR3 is TGTGCCTGGAGTGTACGTGGGCAGGGCGGAAAACTGTTTTTT. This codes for CAWSVRGQGGKLFF.

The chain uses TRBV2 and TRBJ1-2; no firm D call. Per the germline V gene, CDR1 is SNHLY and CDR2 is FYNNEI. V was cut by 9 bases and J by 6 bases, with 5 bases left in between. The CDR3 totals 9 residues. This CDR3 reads CASRDGYTF. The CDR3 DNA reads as TGTGCCAGTCGGGATGGCTACACCTTC.

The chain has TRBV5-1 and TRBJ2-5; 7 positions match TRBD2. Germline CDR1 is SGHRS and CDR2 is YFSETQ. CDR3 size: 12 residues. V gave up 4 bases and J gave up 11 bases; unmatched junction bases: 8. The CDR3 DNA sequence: TGCGCCAGCAGCCACCCCGGGGGGAGTCAGTACTTC. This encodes CASSHPGGSQYF.

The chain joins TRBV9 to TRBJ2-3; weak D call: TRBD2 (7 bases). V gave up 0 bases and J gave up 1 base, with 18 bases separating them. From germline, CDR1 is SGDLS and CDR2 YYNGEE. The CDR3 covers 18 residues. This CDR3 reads CASSVEGGWAGGTDTQYF. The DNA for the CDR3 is TGTGCCAGCAGCGTAGAGGGGGGGTGGGCAGGTGGCACAGATACGCAGTATTTT.

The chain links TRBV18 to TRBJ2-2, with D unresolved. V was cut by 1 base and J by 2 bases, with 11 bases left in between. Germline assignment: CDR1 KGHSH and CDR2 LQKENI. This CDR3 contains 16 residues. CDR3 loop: CASSPLLGVNTGELFF. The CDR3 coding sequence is TGTGCCAGCTCACCACTTTTAGGAGTTAACACCGGGGAGCTGTTTTTT.

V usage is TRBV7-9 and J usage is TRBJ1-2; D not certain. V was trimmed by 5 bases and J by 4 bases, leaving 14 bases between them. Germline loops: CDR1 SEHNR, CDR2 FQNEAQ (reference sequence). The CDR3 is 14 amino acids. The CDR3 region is CASSIPGHGYGYTF. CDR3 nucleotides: TGTGCCAGCAGCATACCGGGTCACGGCTATGGCTACACCTTC. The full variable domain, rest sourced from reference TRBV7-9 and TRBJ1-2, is DTGVSQNPRHKITKRGQNVTFRCDPISEHNRLYWYRQTLGQGPEFLTYFQNEAQLEKSRLLSDRFSAERPKGSFSTLEIQRTEQGDSAMYLCASSIPGHGYGYTFGSGTRLTVV.

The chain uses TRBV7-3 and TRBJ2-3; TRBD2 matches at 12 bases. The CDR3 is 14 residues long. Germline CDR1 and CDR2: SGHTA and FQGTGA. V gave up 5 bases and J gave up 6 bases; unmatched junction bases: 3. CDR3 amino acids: CASSQGLAGDTQYF. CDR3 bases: TGTGCCAGCAGCCAAGGACTAGCGGGGGATACGCAGTATTTT. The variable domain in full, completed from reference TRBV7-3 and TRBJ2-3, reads GAGVSQTPSNKVTEKGKYVELRCDPISGHTALYWYRQSLGQGPEFLIYFQGTGAADDSGLPNDRFFAVRPEGSVSTLKIQRTERGDSAVYLCASSQGLAGDTQYFGPGTRLTVL.

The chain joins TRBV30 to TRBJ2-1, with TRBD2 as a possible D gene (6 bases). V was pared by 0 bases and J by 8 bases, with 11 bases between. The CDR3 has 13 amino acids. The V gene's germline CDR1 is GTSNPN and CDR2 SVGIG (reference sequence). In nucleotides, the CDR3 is TGTGCCTGGAGTGTGGGGGGTATCCATGAGCAGTTCTTC. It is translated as CAWSVGGIHEQFF. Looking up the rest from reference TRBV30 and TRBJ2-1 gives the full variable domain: SQTIHQWPATLVQPVGSPLSLECTVEGTSNPNLYWYRQAAGRGLQLLFYSVGIGQISSEVPQNLSASRPQDRQFILSSKKLLLSDSGFYLCAWSVGGIHEQFFGPGTRLTVL.

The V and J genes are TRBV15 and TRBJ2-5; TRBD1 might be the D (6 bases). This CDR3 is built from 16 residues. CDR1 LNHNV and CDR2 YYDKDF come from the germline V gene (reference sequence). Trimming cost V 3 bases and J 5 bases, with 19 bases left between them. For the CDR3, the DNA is TGTGCCACCAGCAGTACCGTTAGGGGGTTGAGGGAGACCCAGTACTTC. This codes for CATSSTVRGLRETQYF.

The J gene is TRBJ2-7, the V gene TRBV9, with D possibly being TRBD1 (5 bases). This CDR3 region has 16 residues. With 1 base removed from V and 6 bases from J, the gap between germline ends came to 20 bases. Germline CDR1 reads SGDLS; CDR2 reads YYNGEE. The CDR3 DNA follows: TGTGCCAGCAGCGTAAATATTAGGGGCCCAGGGTCCGAGCAGTACTTC. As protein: CASSVNIRGPGSEQYF.

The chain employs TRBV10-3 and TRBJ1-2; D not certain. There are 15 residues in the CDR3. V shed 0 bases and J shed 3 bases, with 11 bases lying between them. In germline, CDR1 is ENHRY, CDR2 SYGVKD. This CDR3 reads CAISESRPPDYGYTF. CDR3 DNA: TGTGCCATCAGTGAGTCCAGGCCACCTGACTATGGCTACACCTTC.

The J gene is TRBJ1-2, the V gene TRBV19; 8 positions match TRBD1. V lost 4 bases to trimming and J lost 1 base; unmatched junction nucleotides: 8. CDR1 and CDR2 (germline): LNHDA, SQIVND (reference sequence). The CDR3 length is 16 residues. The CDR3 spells CASSKGQATVNYGYTF. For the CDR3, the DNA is TGTGCCAGTAGTAAGGGACAGGCAACTGTTAACTATGGCTACACCTTC.

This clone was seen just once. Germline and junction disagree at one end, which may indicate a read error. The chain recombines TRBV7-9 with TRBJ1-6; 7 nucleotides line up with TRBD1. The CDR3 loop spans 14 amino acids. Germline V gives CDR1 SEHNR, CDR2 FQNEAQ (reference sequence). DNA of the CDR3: TGTGCCAGCAGCCACGGGACAGTTAATCCACCCCTCCACTTT. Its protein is CASSHGTVNPPLHF.

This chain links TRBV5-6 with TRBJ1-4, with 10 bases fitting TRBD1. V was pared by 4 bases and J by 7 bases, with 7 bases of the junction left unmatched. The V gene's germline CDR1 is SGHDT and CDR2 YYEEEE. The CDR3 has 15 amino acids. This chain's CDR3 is CASSMDRGLGEKLFF. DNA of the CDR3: TGTGCCAGCAGCATGGACAGGGGGTTAGGTGAAAAACTGTTTTTT.

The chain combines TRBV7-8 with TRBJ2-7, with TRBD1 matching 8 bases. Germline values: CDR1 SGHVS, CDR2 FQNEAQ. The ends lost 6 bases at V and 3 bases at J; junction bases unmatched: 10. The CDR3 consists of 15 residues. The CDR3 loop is CASSSRTGIIYEQYF. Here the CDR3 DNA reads TGTGCCAGCAGTTCAAGGACAGGGATCATCTACGAGCAGTACTTC.

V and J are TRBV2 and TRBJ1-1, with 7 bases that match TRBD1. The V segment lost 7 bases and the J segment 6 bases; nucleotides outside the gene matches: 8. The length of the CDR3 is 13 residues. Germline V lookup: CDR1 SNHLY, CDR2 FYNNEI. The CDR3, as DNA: TGTGCCAGCACCATAACAGGGGCGGCTGAAGCTTTCTTT. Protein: CASTITGAAEAFF.